A single sample gave rise to the 3 T cell receptor beta chains below, sequenced in a study of blood T cells in healthy people across ages (dated by TCRdb to about 2015). Receptor amplification or capture employed 5' RACE. Sequenced using an Illumina HiSeq 2500. A second roughly 6 to 11 cycle PCR used a sample-barcoded 5' primer and a J-beta primer mix. In-frame beta chains were kept once TCRdb had trimmed the public reads at Q25 with fastp and called clones with MiXCR. Identical CDR3 proteins give one entry, which carries the most common genes and DNA. The sample profile shows fewer than 750,000 distinct CDR3 sequences; roughly 48% of them were found once. Approximately 25% of the sample comes from the top ten. Input material: blood. Source of these receptors: an elderly man in good health.

The gene calls are TRBV27 and TRBJ1-2; D remains unclear. This CDR3 region has 17 residues. Between the trimmed V and J ends, which lost 2 bases and 0 bases, there was a span of 16 bases. CDR1 and CDR2 (germline): MNHEY, SMNVEV (reference sequence). The CDR3 region has the DNA TGTGCCAGCAGTTTAAGCTCCCCCTGGGGAGCTAACTATGGCTACACCTTC. This gives the protein CASSLSSPWGANYGYTF.

The chain uses TRBV29-1 and TRBJ2-1, with 9 positions matching TRBD1. Germline values: CDR1 SQVTM, CDR2 ANQGSEA. J lost 7 bases, V lost 6 bases, and 4 bases had no gene match. The CDR3 is made up of 12 amino acids. DNA for the CDR3: TGCAGCGTGACAGGGGGTTTGAATGAGCAGTTCTTC. Its protein product is CSVTGGLNEQFF.

The chain joins TRBV20-1 to TRBJ2-3; D is possibly TRBD2 (6 bases). V was cut by 1 base and J by 2 bases, with 16 bases left in between. The germline V gene has CDR1 DFQATT and CDR2 SNEGSKA (reference sequence). The CDR3 is made up of 16 amino acids. The CDR3 bases are TGCAGTGCTAGAGGAAATGCGGGGATCACCACAGATACGCAGTATTTT. Its translation is CSARGNAGITTDTQYF.